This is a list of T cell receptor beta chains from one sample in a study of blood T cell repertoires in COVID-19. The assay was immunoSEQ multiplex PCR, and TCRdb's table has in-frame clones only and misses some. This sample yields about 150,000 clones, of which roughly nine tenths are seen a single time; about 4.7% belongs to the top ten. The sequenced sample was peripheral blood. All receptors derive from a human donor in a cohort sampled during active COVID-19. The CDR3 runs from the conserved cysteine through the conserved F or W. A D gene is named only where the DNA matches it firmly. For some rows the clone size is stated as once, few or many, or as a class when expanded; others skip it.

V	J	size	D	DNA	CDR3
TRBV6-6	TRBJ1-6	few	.	TGTGCCAGCAGTTACCCGACGGGAAGGGTGGATTCACCCCTCCACTTT	CASSYPTGRVDSPLHF
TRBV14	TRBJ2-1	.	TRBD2	TGTGCCAGCAGCCAAGAGGGAGGGCTAGCGATTTACAATGAGCAGTTCTTC	CASSQEGGLAIYNEQFF
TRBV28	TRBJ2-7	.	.	TGTGCCAGCAGCTCCACGGACCGGGCCAGGGACGAGCAGTACTTC	CASSSTDRARDEQYF
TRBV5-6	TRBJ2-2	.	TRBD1	TGTGCCAGCAGCTTGACAGGGGACGACACCGGGGAGCTGTTTTTT	CASSLTGDDTGELFF
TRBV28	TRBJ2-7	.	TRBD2	TGTGCCAGCAGTTCCCCGGGACTAGCGGCCGAGCAGTACTTC	CASSSPGLAAEQYF
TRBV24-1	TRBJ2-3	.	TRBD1	TGTGCCACCAGTGATTTGCCCAGGGGGTTAACAGATACGCAGTATTTT	CATSDLPRGLTDTQYF
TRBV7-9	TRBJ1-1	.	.	TGTGCCAGCAGCTCATTAGTTGGGGGCATGAACACTGAAGCTTTCTTT	CASSSLVGGMNTEAFF
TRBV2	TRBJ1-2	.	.	TGTGCCAGCAGTGTGGGGCAGGCCTCTTATGGCTACACCTTC	CASSVGQASYGYTF
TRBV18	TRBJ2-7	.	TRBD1	TGTGCCAGCTCACCACCTCCGGGCAGGGGGCTTAGCGAGCAGTACTTC	CASSPPPGRGLSEQYF
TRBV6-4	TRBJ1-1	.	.	TGTGCCAGCAGTCTGTACATGAACACTGAAGCTTTCTTT	CASSLYMNTEAFF
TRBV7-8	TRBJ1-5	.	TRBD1	TGTGCCAGCAGCCAACAGGGGGCACTCGGTTACAATCAGCCCCAGCATTTT	CASSQQGALGYNQPQHF
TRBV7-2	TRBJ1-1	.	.	TGTGCCAGCAGTTCCGGGAATGGGAACACTGAAGCTTTCTTT	CASSSGNGNTEAFF
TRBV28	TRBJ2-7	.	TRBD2	TGTGCCAGCAGTTTTTTTTTCAGGCGGGAGGGCCGATACGAGCAGTACTTC	CASSFFFRREGRYEQYF
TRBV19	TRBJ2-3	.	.	TGTGCCACCCGACAGGCGAGCACAGATACGCAGTATTTT	CATRQASTDTQYF
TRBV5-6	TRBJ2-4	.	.	TGTGCCAGCAGCTTGTTCGCAGGGGTCCCCGATTTAGCCAAAAACATTCAGTACTTC	CASSLFAGVPDLAKNIQYF
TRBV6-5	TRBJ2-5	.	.	TGTGCCAGCAGTCGACAGGCTGGCTGGGAGACCCAGTACTTC	CASSRQAGWETQYF
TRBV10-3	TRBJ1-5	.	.	TGTGCCATCAGTGAGGGCAGATATAGCAATCAGCCCCAGCATTTT	CAISEGRYSNQPQHF
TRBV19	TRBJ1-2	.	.	TGTGCCAGTAGCTGGTCACAACAGGGTGTTAATGGCTACACCTTC	CASSWSQQGVNGYTF
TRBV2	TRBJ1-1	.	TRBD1	TGTGCCAGCAGTTCGGGACAGGGGGCATACACTGAAGCTTTCTTT	CASSSGQGAYTEAFF
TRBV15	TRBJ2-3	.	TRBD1	TGTGCCACCAGCAGAGTCCCCGGGACAGGGTCAAAGGATACGCAGTATTTT	CATSRVPGTGSKDTQYF
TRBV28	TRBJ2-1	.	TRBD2	TGTGCCAGCAGTTTAAGTCGGGCTAGCGGGGCCTTTGATAATGAGCAGTTCTTC	CASSLSRASGAFDNEQFF
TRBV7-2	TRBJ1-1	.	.	TGTGCCAGCAGCTTCCACAGGGTGGGGAACACTGAAGCTTTCTTT	CASSFHRVGNTEAFF
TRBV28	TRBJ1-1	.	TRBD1	TGTGCCAGCTCTACCGCCGGGACAGGCAACACTGAAGCTTTCTTT	CASSTAGTGNTEAFF
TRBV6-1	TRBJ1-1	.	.	TGTGCCAGCAGTGAAAGGGGTGCAGTAGAAGCTTTCTTT	CASSERGAVEAFF
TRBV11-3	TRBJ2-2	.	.	TGTGCCAGCAGCAAAGCGGTAGGGGGGGCTCACACCGGGGAGCTGTTTTTT	CASSKAVGGAHTGELFF
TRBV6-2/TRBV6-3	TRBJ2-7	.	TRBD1	TGTGCCAGCAGTTTCGGGACAGGGGGTACCACTGAACCCTACGAGCAGTACTTC	CASSFGTGGTTEPYEQYF
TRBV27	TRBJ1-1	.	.	TGTGCCAGCAGTTTCGCGGGGGGCGGCACTGAAGCTTTCTTT	CASSFAGGGTEAFF
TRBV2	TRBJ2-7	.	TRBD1	TGTGCCAGCAGTGAAGTTGCAGGGGGCGTGACCTACGAGCAGTACTTC	CASSEVAGGVTYEQYF
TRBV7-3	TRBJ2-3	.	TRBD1	TGTGCCAGCAGCTTAGACAGGGCCACAGATACGCAGTATTTT	CASSLDRATDTQYF
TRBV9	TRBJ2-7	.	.	TGTGCCAGCAGCGTAGACTCTTCCTACGAGCAGTACTTC	CASSVDSSYEQYF
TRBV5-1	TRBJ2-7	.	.	TGCGCCAGCAGCTGGGGGGACTCCTACGAGCAGTACTTC	CASSWGDSYEQYF
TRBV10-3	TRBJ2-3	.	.	TGTGCCATCAGTGAGTCTGGGCAGGGCCCAGATACGCAGTATTTT	CAISESGQGPDTQYF
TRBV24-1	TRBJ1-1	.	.	TGTGCCACCAGTGACCGATCCGACAAAAGTGAAGCTTTCTTT	CATSDRSDKSEAFF
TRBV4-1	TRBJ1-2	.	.	TGCGCCAGCAGCCAAGAATGGAGCAGCCGAGAGGGCTACACCTTC	CASSQEWSSREGYTF
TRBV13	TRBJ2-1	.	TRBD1	TGTGCCAGCAGCTATCCCCCGGGACAGGGCCTTGGGGCGTACAATGAGCAGTTCTTC	CASSYPPGQGLGAYNEQFF
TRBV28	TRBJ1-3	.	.	TGTGCCAGCATTCCTGGGGGGGTCTCTGGAAACACCATATATTTT	CASIPGGVSGNTIYF
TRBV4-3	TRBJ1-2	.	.	TGCGCCAGCAGCCAAGATAACGTGGCTCGCTATGGCTACACCTTC	CASSQDNVARYGYTF
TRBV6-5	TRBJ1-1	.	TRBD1	TGTGCCAGCAGGGGGACAGCAAGAAGCGTTGAAGCTTTCTTT	CASRGTARSVEAFF
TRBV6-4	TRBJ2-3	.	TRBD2	TGTGCCAGCAGTGACGTTAGCGGGGGGAACACAGATACGCAGTATTTT	CASSDVSGGNTDTQYF
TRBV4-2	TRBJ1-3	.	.	TGTGCCAGCAGCCAACCCGACAGTTCCGGAAACACCATATATTTT	CASSQPDSSGNTIYF